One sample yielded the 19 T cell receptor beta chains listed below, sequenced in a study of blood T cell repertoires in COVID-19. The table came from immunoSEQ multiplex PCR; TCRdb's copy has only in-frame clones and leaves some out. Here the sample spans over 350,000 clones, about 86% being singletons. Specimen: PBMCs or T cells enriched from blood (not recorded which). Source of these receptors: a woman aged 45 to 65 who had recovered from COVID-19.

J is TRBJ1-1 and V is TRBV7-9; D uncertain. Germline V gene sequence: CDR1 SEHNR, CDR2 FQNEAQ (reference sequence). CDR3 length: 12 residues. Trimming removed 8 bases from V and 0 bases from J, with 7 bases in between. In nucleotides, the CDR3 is TGTGCCAGCGGGCGGGTGAACACTGAAGCTTTCTTT. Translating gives CASGRVNTEAFF.

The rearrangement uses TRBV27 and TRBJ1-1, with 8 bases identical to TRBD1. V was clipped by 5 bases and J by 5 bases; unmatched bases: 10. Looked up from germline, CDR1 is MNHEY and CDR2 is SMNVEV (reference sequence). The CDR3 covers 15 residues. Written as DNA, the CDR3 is TGTGCCAGCAGTCCAAATAGGGACAGGCGGACTGAAGCTTTCTTT. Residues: CASSPNRDRRTEAFF.

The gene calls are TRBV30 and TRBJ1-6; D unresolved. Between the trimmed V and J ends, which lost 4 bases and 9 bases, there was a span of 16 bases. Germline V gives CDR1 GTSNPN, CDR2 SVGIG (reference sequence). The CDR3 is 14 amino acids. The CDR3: CAWKPSSRGSPLHF. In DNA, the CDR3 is TGTGCCTGGAAACCCAGTTCACGTGGTTCACCCCTCCACTTT.

The CDR3, as DNA: TGTGCCAGCAATATAGACAGGGGAAATTCACCCCTCCACTTT. This encodes CASNIDRGNSPLHF. J is TRBJ1-6 and V is TRBV6-5; 8 bases agree with TRBD1. The V gene's germline CDR1 is MNHEY and CDR2 SVGAGI. Unmatched junction bases numbered 6, after V lost 7 bases and J lost 7 bases. The CDR3 spans 14 residues.

The DNA for the CDR3 is TGTGCCAGCCAAGGGAGCGGGGGTCTGTGGACCCAGTACTTC. The encoded protein is CASQGSGGLWTQYF. V gene TRBV27 combines with J gene TRBJ2-5; 8 bases are a match to TRBD2. Trimming removed 8 bases from V and 7 bases from J; junction bases left unmatched: 12. Germline assignment: CDR1 MNHEY and CDR2 SMNVEV (reference sequence). The length of the CDR3 is 14 residues.

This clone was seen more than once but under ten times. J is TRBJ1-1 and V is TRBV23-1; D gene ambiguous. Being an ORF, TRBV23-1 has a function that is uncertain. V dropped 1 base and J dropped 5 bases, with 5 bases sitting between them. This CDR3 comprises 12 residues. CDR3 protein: CASSQCETEAFF. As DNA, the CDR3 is TGCGCCAGCAGTCAATGTGAGACTGAAGCTTTCTTT.

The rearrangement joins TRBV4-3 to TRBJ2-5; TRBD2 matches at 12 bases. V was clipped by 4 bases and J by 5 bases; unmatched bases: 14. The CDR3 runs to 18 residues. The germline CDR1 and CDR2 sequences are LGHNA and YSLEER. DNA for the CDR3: TGCGCCAGCAGCCGAAAACTGACTAGCGGGGGTCCCCTGGAGACCCAGTACTTC. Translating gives CASSRKLTSGGPLETQYF.

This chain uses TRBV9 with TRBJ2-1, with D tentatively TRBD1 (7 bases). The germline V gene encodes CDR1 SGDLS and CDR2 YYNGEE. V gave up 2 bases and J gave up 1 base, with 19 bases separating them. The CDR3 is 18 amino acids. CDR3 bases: TGTGCCAGCAGCGTGGAGGGAGAGGGGGCGGTTTCCTACAATGAGCAGTTCTTC. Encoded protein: CASSVEGEGAVSYNEQFF.

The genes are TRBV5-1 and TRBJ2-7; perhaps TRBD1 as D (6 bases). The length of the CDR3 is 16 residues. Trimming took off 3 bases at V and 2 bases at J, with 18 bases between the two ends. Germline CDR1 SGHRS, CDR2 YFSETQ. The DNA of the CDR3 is TGCGCCAGCAGCTCGGGGTGGACAGAAGGTCCCTACGAGCAGTACTTC. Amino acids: CASSSGWTEGPYEQYF.

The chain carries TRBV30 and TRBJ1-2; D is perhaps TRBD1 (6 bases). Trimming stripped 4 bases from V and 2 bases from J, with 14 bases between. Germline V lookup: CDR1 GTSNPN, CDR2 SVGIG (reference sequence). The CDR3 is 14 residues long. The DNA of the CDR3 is TGTGCCTGGACCAACCAGGGGTACAACTATGGCTACACCTTC. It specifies CAWTNQGYNYGYTF.

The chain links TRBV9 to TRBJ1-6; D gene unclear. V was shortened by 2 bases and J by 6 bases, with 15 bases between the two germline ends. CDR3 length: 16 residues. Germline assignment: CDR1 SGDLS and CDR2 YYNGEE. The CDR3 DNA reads TGTGCCAGCAGCGTGTGGAAGGACTCGGGTAATTCACCCCTCCACTTT. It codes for CASSVWKDSGNSPLHF.

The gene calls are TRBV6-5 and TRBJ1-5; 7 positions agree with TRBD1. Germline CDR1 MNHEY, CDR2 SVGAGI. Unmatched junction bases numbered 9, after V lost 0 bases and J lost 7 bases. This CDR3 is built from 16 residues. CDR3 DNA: TGTGCCAGCAGTTACTCGAAGCCGACAGGGCACCAGCCCCAGCATTTT. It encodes CASSYSKPTGHQPQHF.

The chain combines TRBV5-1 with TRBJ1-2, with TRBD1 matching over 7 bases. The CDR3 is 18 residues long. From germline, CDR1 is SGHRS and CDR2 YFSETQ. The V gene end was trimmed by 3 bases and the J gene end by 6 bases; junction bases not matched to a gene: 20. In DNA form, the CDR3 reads TGCGCCAGCAGCTCACCCGGGACAGACCGTATAAGATCGGATGGCTACACCTTC. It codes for CASSSPGTDRIRSDGYTF.

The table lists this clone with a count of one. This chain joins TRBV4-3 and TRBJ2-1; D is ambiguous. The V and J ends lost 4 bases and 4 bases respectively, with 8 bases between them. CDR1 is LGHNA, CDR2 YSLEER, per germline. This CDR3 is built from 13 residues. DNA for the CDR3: TGCGCCAGCAGCCTGGGCAGGTACAATGAGCAGTTCTTC. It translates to CASSLGRYNEQFF.

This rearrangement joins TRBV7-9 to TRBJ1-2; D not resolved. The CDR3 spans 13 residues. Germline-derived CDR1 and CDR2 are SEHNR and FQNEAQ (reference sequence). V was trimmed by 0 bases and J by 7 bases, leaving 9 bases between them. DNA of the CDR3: TGTGCCAGCAGCTTAGCGGAGGTCTTTGGCTACACCTTC. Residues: CASSLAEVFGYTF. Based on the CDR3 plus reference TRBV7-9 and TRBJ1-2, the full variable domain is DTGVSQNPRHKITKRGQNVTFRCDPISEHNRLYWYRQTLGQGPEFLTYFQNEAQLEKSRLLSDRFSAERPKGSFSTLEIQRTEQGDSAMYLCASSLAEVFGYTFGSGTRLTVV.

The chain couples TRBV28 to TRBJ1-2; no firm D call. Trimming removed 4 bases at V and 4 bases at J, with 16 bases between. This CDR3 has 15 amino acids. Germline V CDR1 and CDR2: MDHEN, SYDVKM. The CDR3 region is CASSSPGMNSYGYTF. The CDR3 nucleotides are TGTGCCAGCAGTTCACCCGGTATGAATTCCTATGGCTACACCTTC.

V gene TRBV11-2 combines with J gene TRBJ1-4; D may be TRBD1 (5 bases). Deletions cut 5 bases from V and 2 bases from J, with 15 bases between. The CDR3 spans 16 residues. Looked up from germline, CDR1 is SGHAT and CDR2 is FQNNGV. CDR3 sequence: CASSPSRGNTNEKLFF. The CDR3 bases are TGTGCCAGCAGCCCCAGTAGGGGAAATACTAATGAAAAACTGTTTTTT.

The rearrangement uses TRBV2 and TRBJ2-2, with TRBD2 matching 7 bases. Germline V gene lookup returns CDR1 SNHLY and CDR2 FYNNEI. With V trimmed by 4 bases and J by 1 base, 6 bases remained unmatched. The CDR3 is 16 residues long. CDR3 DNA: TGTGCCAGCAGTGGGATCGGCGGGGGGAACACCGGGGAGCTGTTTTTT. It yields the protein CASSGIGGGNTGELFF.

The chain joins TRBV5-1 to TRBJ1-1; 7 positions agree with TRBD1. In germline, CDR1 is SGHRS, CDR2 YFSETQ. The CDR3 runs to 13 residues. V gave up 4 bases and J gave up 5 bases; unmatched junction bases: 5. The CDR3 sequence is CASSTGARTEAFF. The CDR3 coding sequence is TGCGCCAGCAGCACAGGGGCTCGGACTGAAGCTTTCTTT.